Presented here are 20 T cell receptor beta chains from one specimen sequenced in a study of shared T cell receptors in the human thymus. Sequencing was performed with immunoSEQ multiplex PCR; in TCRdb, only in-frame clones are kept and a portion is missing. This table has almost 550,000 clones, around 78% appearing once. These data also featured in a second study, about human thymus T cells.

The sample consisted of thymocytes. These receptors all come from a boy in the first two years of life with a congenital heart defect.

This clone was detected only a few times. This sequence joins TRBV29-1 and TRBJ1-2; 9 positions match TRBD1. The CDR3 has 12 amino acids. The junction had 5 bases not matched to a gene; V was cut back by 5 bases and J by 7 bases. Per germline, CDR1 SQVTM and CDR2 ANQGSEA. The CDR3: CSVPGTGFGYTF. The CDR3, as DNA: TGCAGCGTTCCCGGGACAGGGTTTGGCTACACCTTC.

This rearrangement joins TRBV30 to TRBJ2-1; 9 nucleotides line up with TRBD2. In germline, CDR1 is GTSNPN, CDR2 SVGIG (reference sequence). CDR3 size: 22 residues. V shed 2 bases and J 0 bases; nucleotides not matched to a gene: 23. The CDR3 region is CAWSICGREPRSILSSYNEQFF. The CDR3 nucleotides read TGTGCCTGGAGTATCTGCGGGAGGGAGCCTCGCTCTATCCTAAGCTCCTACAATGAGCAGTTCTTC. Filled out from reference TRBV30 and TRBJ2-1, the complete variable domain reads SQTIHQWPATLVQPVGSPLSLECTVEGTSNPNLYWYRQAAGRGLQLLFYSVGIGQISSEVPQNLSASRPQDRQFILSSKKLLLSDSGFYLCAWSICGREPRSILSSYNEQFFGPGTRLTVL.

Remarks on this clone: Other DNA sequences within the sample encode an identical CDR3. The CDR3 nucleotides read TGTGCCAGCAGCCCGACAGGGTACGAGCAGTACTTC. Encoded protein: CASSPTGYEQYF. The chain uses TRBV7-9 and TRBJ2-7; 7 bases fit TRBD1. With V trimmed by 5 bases and J by 4 bases, 2 bases remained unmatched. This CDR3 spans 12 amino acids. Germline V gives CDR1 SEHNR, CDR2 FQNEAQ (reference sequence).

Here the CDR3 reads CASSKTTSGANSPEQFF. In DNA, the CDR3 is TGTGCCAGCAGCAAAACGACTAGCGGGGCCAATTCTCCTGAGCAGTTCTTC. V gene TRBV7-2 combines with J gene TRBJ2-1; 11 nucleotides align to TRBD2. The CDR3 runs to 17 residues. From germline, CDR1 is SGHTA and CDR2 FQGNSA. The J segment lost 9 bases and the V segment lost 5 bases, leaving 15 bases of the junction unmatched. The full variable domain, with the rest looked up from reference TRBV7-2 and TRBJ2-1, is GAGVSQSPSNKVTEKGKDVELRCDPISGHTALYWYRQSLGQGLEFLIYFQGNSAPDKSGLPSDRFSAERTGGSVSTLTIQRTQQEDSAVYLCASSKTTSGANSPEQFFGPGTRLTVL.

This clone was picked up a small number of times. The J gene is TRBJ2-7, the V gene TRBV2; 9 bases are a match to TRBD2. Unmatched junction bases numbered 0, after V lost 0 bases and J lost 0 bases. This CDR3 is 15 amino acids long. CDR1 is SNHLY, CDR2 FYNNEI, per germline. The chain's CDR3 is CASSEASGSSYEQYF. The CDR3, as DNA: TGTGCCAGCAGTGAAGCTAGCGGGAGCTCCTACGAGCAGTACTTC. The complete variable domain, with remaining parts taken from reference TRBV2 and TRBJ2-7, reads EPEVTQTPSHQVTQMGQEVILRCVPISNHLYFYWYRQILGQKVEFLVSFYNNEISEKSEIFDDQFSVERPDGSNFTLKIRSTKLEDSAMYFCASSEASGSSYEQYFGPGTRLTVT.

The chain carries TRBV23-1 and TRBJ2-7; D call uncertain. TRBV23-1 is assigned to the ORF class and has an uncertain function. CDR3 length: 12 residues. The V end was cut by 10 bases, the J end by 5 bases, with 15 bases between. The CDR3 DNA is TGCGCCACCCTACCGGGTATCCACGAGCAGTACTTC. Residues: CATLPGIHEQYF.

The rearrangement uses TRBV30 and TRBJ2-3, with D maybe TRBD1 (5 bases). This CDR3 has 15 residues. V lost 5 bases to trimming and J lost 0 bases, with 15 bases between them. CDR1 is GTSNPN, CDR2 SVGIG, per germline (reference sequence). The CDR3 coding sequence is TGTGCCTGGTTCGGAGCAGGGCTCAGCACAGATACGCAGTATTTT. Protein sequence: CAWFGAGLSTDTQYF.

This clone was recorded once. V and J are TRBV27 and TRBJ1-5, with TRBD1 as a possible D gene (5 bases). This CDR3 has 14 amino acids. CDR1 and CDR2 from the germline V gene are MNHEY and SMNVEV (reference sequence). V was shortened by 6 bases and J by 0 bases, with 9 bases between the two germline ends. The CDR3 sequence is CASRPGYSNQPQHF. For the CDR3, the DNA is TGTGCCAGCAGACCAGGGTATAGCAATCAGCCCCAGCATTTT.

The gene calls are TRBV30 and TRBJ2-4; D gene uncertain. The germline V and J ends were trimmed by 0 bases and 0 bases, with 18 bases remaining between them. This CDR3 contains 18 residues. In germline, CDR1 is GTSNPN, CDR2 SVGIG (reference sequence). The CDR3 sequence: CAWSVYSYPTLAKNIQYF. DNA for the CDR3: TGTGCCTGGAGTGTTTATAGCTATCCGACGCTAGCCAAAAACATTCAGTACTTC. The full variable domain, with the rest looked up from reference TRBV30 and TRBJ2-4, is SQTIHQWPATLVQPVGSPLSLECTVEGTSNPNLYWYRQAAGRGLQLLFYSVGIGQISSEVPQNLSASRPQDRQFILSSKKLLLSDSGFYLCAWSVYSYPTLAKNIQYFGAGTRLSVL.

The chain has TRBV27 and TRBJ2-1, with D perhaps matching TRBD2 (6 bases). The V end was cut by 3 bases, the J end by 0 bases, with 15 bases between. There are 17 residues in the CDR3. Germline lookup yields CDR1 MNHEY and CDR2 SMNVEV (reference sequence). The CDR3 DNA reads as TGTGCCAGCAGTTTTTCCCCACTCGGGAGCTCCTACAATGAGCAGTTCTTC. It translates to CASSFSPLGSSYNEQFF.

This chain links TRBV25-1 with TRBJ1-1; no reliable D call. The CDR3 contains 15 residues. Trimming removed 1 base from V and 0 bases from J, with 9 bases in between. Germline CDR1 and CDR2: MGHDK and SYGVNS. In DNA form, the CDR3 reads TGTGCCAGCAGTGAATCTACAGTTATGAACACTGAAGCTTTCTTT. Residues: CASSESTVMNTEAFF.

The V and J genes are TRBV29-1 and TRBJ2-3, with 12 bases matching TRBD2. With V trimmed by 6 bases and J by 10 bases, 8 bases remained unmatched. The germline V gene encodes CDR1 SQVTM and CDR2 ANQGSEA. This CDR3 contains 13 residues. In DNA, the CDR3 is TGCAGCGTGACCGCTAGCGGGAGGGTGGCGCAGTATTTT. Translation gives CSVTASGRVAQYF.

The gene calls are TRBV19 and TRBJ1-5; possibly TRBD1 for D (5 bases). Germline V gene lookup returns CDR1 LNHDA and CDR2 SQIVND (reference sequence). The CDR3 contains 15 residues. Trimming took off 7 bases at V and 0 bases at J, with 13 bases between the two ends. CDR3 nucleotide sequence: TGTGCCAGTACCCCGGACACCTATAGCAATCAGCCCCAGCATTTT. Its translation: CASTPDTYSNQPQHF. The full variable domain, completed using reference TRBV19 and TRBJ1-5, is DGGITQSPKYLFRKEGQNVTLSCEQNLNHDAMYWYRQDPGQGLRLIYYSQIVNDFQKGDIAEGYSVSREKKESFPLTVTSAQKNPTAFYLCASTPDTYSNQPQHFGDGTRLSIL.

The chain recombines TRBV4-3 with TRBJ2-7, with TRBD2 matching 7 bases. This CDR3 has 16 amino acids. The germline V gene encodes CDR1 LGHNA and CDR2 YSLEER. V shed 0 bases, J shed 2 bases, and the junction held 7 bases outside the gene matches. CDR3 in DNA: TGCGCCAGCAGCCAAGATCCCAGCGGGAACGCCTACGAGCAGTACTTC. Protein sequence: CASSQDPSGNAYEQYF.

The J gene is TRBJ2-7, the V gene TRBV5-6; 11 bases are shared with TRBD2. CDR3 size: 18 residues. Unmatched junction bases numbered 10, after V lost 0 bases and J lost 2 bases. CDR1 SGHDT and CDR2 YYEEEE come from the germline V gene. CDR3 coding DNA: TGTGCCAGCAGCTTGGACATTCGGATAGCGGGAGGGGCCTACGAGCAGTACTTC. Translated: CASSLDIRIAGGAYEQYF.

V usage is TRBV5-1 and J usage is TRBJ2-5; the D is unclear. The CDR3 is made up of 16 amino acids. CDR1 and CDR2 (germline): SGHRS, YFSETQ. V shed 2 bases and J shed 7 bases, with 21 bases lying between them. The CDR3 spells CASSLRFGSPRGTQYF. In DNA, the CDR3 is TGCGCCAGCAGCTTAAGATTTGGGTCCCCTCGAGGGACCCAGTACTTC.

This chain connects TRBV20-1 to TRBJ1-2; D ambiguous. Between the trimmed V and J ends, which lost 5 bases and 7 bases, there was a span of 8 bases. There are 10 residues in the CDR3. Germline assignment: CDR1 DFQATT and CDR2 SNEGSKA (reference sequence). The CDR3 bases are TGCAGTGCTCCTAGTTTTGGCTACACCTTC. It specifies CSAPSFGYTF.

The chain joins TRBV6-1 to TRBJ1-5, with D possibly TRBD1 on 6 matching bases. This CDR3 has 19 amino acids. Looked up from germline, CDR1 is MNHNS and CDR2 is SASEGT. Trimming stripped 3 bases from V and 2 bases from J, with 23 bases between. CDR3 residues: CASSEDERGGDRGNQPQHF. CDR3 DNA: TGTGCCAGCAGTGAGGACGAGAGAGGGGGGGATCGGGGCAATCAGCCCCAGCATTTT.

This sequence joins TRBV7-9 and TRBJ1-2; tentatively, D is TRBD1 (5 bases). Trimming cost V 7 bases and J 6 bases, with 18 bases left between them. Per the germline V gene, CDR1 is SEHNR and CDR2 is FQNEAQ (reference sequence). There are 14 residues in the CDR3. The CDR3: CASTHGQGRDGYTF. CDR3 DNA sequence: TGTGCCAGCACCCACGGGCAGGGTAGGGATGGCTACACCTTC.

The chain links TRBV5-4 to TRBJ2-7; TRBD2 is a possible D gene (6 bases). The ends were cut back, 3 bases at V and 7 bases at J, with 32 bases in the middle. The CDR3 length is 19 residues. The germline V gene has CDR1 SGHNT and CDR2 YYREEE (reference sequence). In DNA, the CDR3 is TGTGCCAGCAGCTCGGGTCGAGGAGTCGACGGGAGTCACCGTTTTGAGCAGTACTTC. Its protein is CASSSGRGVDGSHRFEQYF.